This TCR beta chain was sequenced for a study of CD8 T cells in Susac syndrome. High-throughput TCR beta sequencing covered peripheral CD8+ and CD4+ T cells. Negative isolation was applied to CD8+ and CD4+ T cells, and FACS enrichment was applied to TEMRA cells. cDNA came from roughly 0.5 to 1 ug RNA primed by random hexamers. TCRdb recomputed calls from the immunoSEQ multiplex PCR reads with MiXCR, one row per CDR3 protein. Counted here are about 85,000 distinct CDR3 sequences, roughly 94% occurring once; the ten biggest clones make up 0.26%. Trimming stripped 5 bases from V and 0 bases from J, with 8 bases between. The CDR3 sequence is 15 residues long. Per germline, CDR1 SEHNR and CDR2 FQNEAQ (reference sequence).

The material sequenced was CD8+ T cells from PBMCs. This clonotype was sampled from a human donor in good health. The V call is TRBV7-9, the J call TRBJ2-6; D gene uncertain. CDR3 amino acids: CASSPVSSGANVLTF. The CDR3 DNA reads TGTGCCAGCAGCCCAGTCAGCTCTGGGGCCAACGTCCTGACTTTC.